This T cell receptor beta chain was sequenced for a study of blood T cell repertoires in COVID-19. Method: immunoSEQ multiplex PCR; TCRdb's copy keeps in-frame clones and lacks some. The sample consists of nearly 30,000 clones, roughly nine tenths of them appearing once. CDR3 length: 19 residues. CDR1 and CDR2 (germline): LGHNA, YSLEER. The J segment lost 5 bases and the V segment lost 4 bases, leaving 18 bases of the junction unmatched. The sequenced sample was peripheral blood. The chain is built from TRBV4-3 and TRBJ2-3, with 10 bases matching TRBD2. The clonotype comes from a human donor in a cohort sampled during active COVID-19. The CDR3 coding sequence is TGCGCCAGCAGCCCCCATTCGGGGGTAGCGGGGGGTCAGAAAGATACGCAGTATTTT. It codes for CASSPHSGVAGGQKDTQYF.